This TCR beta chain emerged from a study of blood T cell repertoires in COVID-19. The wider study: Whether acute or convalescent, the COVID-19 samples came from the United States, Italy and Spain.

Some clones are missing from TCRdb's copy, which holds only in-frame ones; the method was immunoSEQ multiplex PCR. The sample has about 360,000 clones, around nine tenths seen once. The CDR3 consists of 16 residues. The germline gives CDR1 ENHRY, CDR2 SYGVKD. Trimming removed 7 bases from V and 1 base from J; junction bases left unmatched: 10. This clonotype was sampled from a woman aged 55-75 years with COVID-19, enrolled during active disease. The specimen was peripheral blood. J is TRBJ2-3 and V is TRBV10-3; 8 bases are a match to TRBD1. The CDR3 spells CAITNGQGSGTDTQYF. The DNA for the CDR3 is TGTGCCATCACCAATGGACAGGGATCGGGCACAGATACGCAGTATTTT.